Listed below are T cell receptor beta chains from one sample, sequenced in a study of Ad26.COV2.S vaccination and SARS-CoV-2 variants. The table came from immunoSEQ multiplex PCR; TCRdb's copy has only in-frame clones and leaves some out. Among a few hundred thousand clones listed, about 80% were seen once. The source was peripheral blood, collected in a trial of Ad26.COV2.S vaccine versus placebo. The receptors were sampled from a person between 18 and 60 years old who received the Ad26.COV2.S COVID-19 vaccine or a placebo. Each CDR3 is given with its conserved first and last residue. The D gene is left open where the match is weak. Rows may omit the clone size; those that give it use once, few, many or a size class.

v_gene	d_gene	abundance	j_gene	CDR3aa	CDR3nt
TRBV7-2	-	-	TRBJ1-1	CASSLRGRMRGNTEAFF	TGTGCCAGCAGCTTAAGAGGCAGGATGAGAGGAAACACTGAAGCTTTCTTT
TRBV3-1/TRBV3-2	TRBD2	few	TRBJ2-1	CASSLGGAGGNEQFF	TGTGCCAGCAGCCTCGGAGGGGCCGGGGGGAATGAGCAGTTCTTC
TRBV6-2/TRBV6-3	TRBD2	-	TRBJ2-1	CASSPLLLAGVGGEQFF	TGTGCCAGCAGCCCTTTACTACTAGCGGGGGTCGGAGGTGAGCAGTTCTTC
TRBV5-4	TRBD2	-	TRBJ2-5	CASSSALAGGETQYF	TGTGCCAGCAGCTCAGCCCTAGCGGGGGGGGAGACCCAGTACTTC
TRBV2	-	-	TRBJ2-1	CASSTEQEGKQFF	TGTGCCAGCAGTACTGAACAAGAGGGGAAGCAGTTCTTC
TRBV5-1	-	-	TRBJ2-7	CASSSSFLDESDSEQYF	TGCGCCAGCAGCTCGTCATTCTTAGACGAGTCAGATTCCGAGCAGTACTTC
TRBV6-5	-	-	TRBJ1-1	CASSLGGEAFF	TGTGCCAGCAGCCTGGGGGGTGAAGCTTTCTTT
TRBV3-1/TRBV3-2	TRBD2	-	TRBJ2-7	CASSQGLAGGLYEQYF	TGTGCCAGCAGCCAAGGACTAGCGGGGGGGCTTTACGAGCAGTACTTC
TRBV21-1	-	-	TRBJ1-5	CASSLTLVQPQHF	TGTGCCAGCAGCCTCACTTTGGTTCAGCCCCAGCATTTT
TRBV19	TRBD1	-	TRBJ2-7	CASSPGTGFSEQYF	TGTGCCAGTAGTCCCGGGACAGGTTTCAGCGAGCAGTACTTC
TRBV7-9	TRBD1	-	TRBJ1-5	CASSLGGTGGQPQHF	TGTGCCAGCAGCTTAGGGGGGACAGGTGGCCAGCCCCAGCATTTT
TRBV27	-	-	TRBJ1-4	CASSLDIKGRAPSNEKLFF	TGTGCCAGCAGTCTCGACATTAAGGGCAGAGCCCCCTCGAATGAAAAACTGTTTTTT
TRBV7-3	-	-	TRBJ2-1	CASSLQRSGSTGNEQFF	TGTGCCAGCAGCTTACAGCGGTCGGGCTCAACGGGCAATGAGCAGTTCTTC
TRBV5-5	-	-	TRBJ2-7	CASSPRTIYEQYF	TGTGCCAGCAGCCCTCGGACTATCTACGAGCAGTACTTC
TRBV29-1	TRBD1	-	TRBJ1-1	CSVGDRATEAFF	TGCAGCGTCGGCGACAGGGCCACTGAAGCTTTCTTT
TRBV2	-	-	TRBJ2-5	CASTQQRGYQTQYF	TGTGCCAGCACTCAGCAAAGGGGCTACCAGACCCAGTACTTC
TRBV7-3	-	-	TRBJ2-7	CASSLGLSYEQYF	TGTGCCAGCAGCCTGGGTCTCTCCTACGAGCAGTACTTC
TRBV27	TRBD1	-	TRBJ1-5	CASSLDRGSQPQHF	TGTGCCAGCAGTTTAGACAGGGGGAGTCAGCCCCAGCATTTT
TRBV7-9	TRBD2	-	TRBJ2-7	CASSLVASGRTYEQYF	TGTGCCAGCAGCTTAGTGGCTAGCGGGAGAACCTACGAGCAGTACTTC
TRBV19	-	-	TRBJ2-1	CASLSGYNEQFF	TGTGCCAGCCTAAGCGGGTACAATGAGCAGTTCTTC
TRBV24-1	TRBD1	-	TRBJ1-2	CATRDRAEGYTF	TGTGCCACCAGGGACAGGGCGGAGGGCTACACCTTC
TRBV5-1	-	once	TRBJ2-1	CASRGQTPFDEQFF	TGCGCCAGCCGGGGGCAGACCCCCTTCGATGAGCAGTTCTTC